This T cell receptor (beta chain) was documented in a study of T cell responses to AZD1222 COVID-19 vaccine. General study results and limits: Sampling that yielded the repertoires occurred only after the peak T cell response. With dominance at 160-218 and 743-854, vaccine-associated CD4 TCRs spanned spike. Following two doses of AZD1222, Spike-specific TCR breadth and depth rose.

Trimming took 7 bases from V and 2 from J, leaving 18 bases between them. Germline V gives CDR1 LNHDA, CDR2 SQIVND (reference sequence). This CDR3 is 16 amino acids long. Some clones are missing from TCRdb's copy, which holds only in-frame ones; the method was immunoSEQ multiplex PCR. The repertoire holds over 110,000 clones, with 90% as singletons. About this clone itself: No antigen is known for it.

Specimen: peripheral blood, collected 28 days after the second AZD1222 dose. The sequence was obtained from an adult who received the AZD1222 COVID-19 vaccine. The chain joins TRBV19 to TRBJ1-5; D remains unclear. CDR3 nucleotide sequence: TGTGCCAGTACAGTTGAGGACGGACCCCGCAATCAGCCCCAGCATTTT. The encoded protein is CASTVEDGPRNQPQHF.